Listed here are 9 T cell receptor beta chains from one sample, sequenced in a study of PD-1 blockade in classical Hodgkin lymphoma. Clones were sequenced by immunoSEQ multiplex PCR, and TCRdb holds only the in-frame ones, with some missing. The sample contains tens of thousands of clones, roughly nine tenths of which appear only once. Sample time point: cycle 4 day 1 (C4D1), after 6 weeks of nivolumab. Each and every patient relapsed after autologous stem cell transplantation, and patients got differing brentuximab vedotin exposure. The sample here was peripheral blood mononuclear cells (PBMCs), taken before the fourth cycle of nivolumab. These receptors came from a human donor with classical Hodgkin lymphoma.

V is TRBV18 and J is TRBJ2-1; 7 bases fit TRBD2. Germline V lookup: CDR1 KGHSH, CDR2 LQKENI. Trimming at V came to 7 bases and at J to 8 bases, leaving 11 bases not matched to a gene. The CDR3 runs 14 residues. CDR3 coding DNA: TGTGCCAGCTTTAGTCGGCGGGAGTTACATGAGCAGTTCTTC. It yields the protein CASFSRRELHEQFF.

The V call is TRBV12-5, the J call TRBJ1-3; 7 bases are a match to TRBD1. The length of the CDR3 is 16 residues. Germline V CDR1 and CDR2: LGHNT, FRNRAP. The CDR3 reads CALRKGTADSGNTIYF. In DNA, the CDR3 is TGTGCCCTAAGGAAGGGGACAGCCGACTCTGGAAACACCATATATTTT. Combining the CDR3 with reference TRBV12-5 and TRBJ1-3 gives the whole variable domain DARVTQTPRHKVTEMGQEVTMRCQPILGHNTVFWYRQTMMQGLELLAYFRNRAPLDDSGMPKDRFSAEMPDATLATLKIQPSEPRDSAVYFCALRKGTADSGNTIYFGEGSWLTVV.

The chain couples TRBV28 to TRBJ1-4; a weak D match, TRBD1 (5 bases). The CDR3 runs to 16 residues. V was clipped by 6 bases and J by 8 bases, with 22 bases between them. Germline values: CDR1 MDHEN, CDR2 SYDVKM. The CDR3 reads CASSPPKDRWGEKLFF. The CDR3 DNA follows: TGTGCCAGCAGCCCTCCTAAGGACCGATGGGGCGAAAAACTGTTTTTT.

V and J are TRBV29-1 and TRBJ1-2; D is ambiguous. The germline V gene encodes CDR1 SQVTM and CDR2 ANQGSEA. The germline V and J ends were trimmed by 6 bases and 7 bases, with 18 bases remaining between them. There are 13 residues in the CDR3. CDR3: CSVGPGVDTGYTF. In DNA, the CDR3 is TGCAGCGTCGGCCCGGGTGTTGACACTGGCTACACCTTC. Full variable domain (outside the CDR3, taken from reference TRBV29-1 and TRBJ1-2): SAVISQKPSRDICQRGTSLTIQCQVDSQVTMMFWYRQQPGQSLTLIATANQGSEATYESGFVIDKFPISRPNLTFSTLTVSNMSPEDSSIYLCSVGPGVDTGYTFGSGTRLTVV.

The V and J genes are TRBV7-8 and TRBJ2-7; 8 positions match TRBD2. Germline lookup yields CDR1 SGHVS and CDR2 FQNEAQ. V was pared by 4 bases and J by 2 bases, with 19 bases of the junction left unmatched. The CDR3 runs to 19 residues. This chain's CDR3 is CASSSPVMRRGRQTYEQYF. As DNA, the CDR3 is TGTGCCAGCAGCTCACCCGTAATGAGGCGCGGGAGGCAGACCTACGAGCAGTACTTC.

The chain employs TRBV7-9 and TRBJ1-1; D is unresolved. Trimming shortened V by 6 bases and J by 7 bases, and 9 bases separated the two germline ends. Per germline, CDR1 SEHNR and CDR2 FQNEAQ (reference sequence). The CDR3 consists of 11 residues. The CDR3 nucleotides are TGTGCCAGCAGGAAGGGCAGTGAAGCTTTCTTT. Translation: CASRKGSEAFF.

This clone appeared once. The gene calls are TRBV6-5 and TRBJ2-2; weak D call: TRBD1 (6 bases). V was trimmed by 8 bases and J by 5 bases, leaving 9 bases between them. Germline values: CDR1 MNHEY, CDR2 SVGAGI. CDR3 length: 12 amino acids. DNA of the CDR3: TGTGCCAGCTCTAGGGGGACCGGGGAGCTGTTTTTT. Translating gives CASSRGTGELFF.

This chain uses TRBV28 with TRBJ1-5; D not certain. Trimming removed 0 bases at V and 2 bases at J, with 11 bases between. Germline CDR1 MDHEN, CDR2 SYDVKM. The CDR3 runs to 16 residues. CDR3 bases: TGTGCCAGCAGTTTATGGGGTGTTTCCGGCAATCAGCCCCAGCATTTT. Protein product: CASSLWGVSGNQPQHF. Drawing the rest from reference TRBV28 and TRBJ1-5, the complete variable domain is DVKVTQSSRYLVKRTGEKVFLECVQDMDHENMFWYRQDPGLGLRLIYFSYDVKMKEKGDIPEGYSVSREKKERFSLILESASTNQTSMYLCASSLWGVSGNQPQHFGDGTRLSIL.

The chain has TRBV27 and TRBJ2-5, with 7 bases that match TRBD2. This CDR3 comprises 14 residues. Germline V gene lookup returns CDR1 MNHEY and CDR2 SMNVEV (reference sequence). The ends lost 2 bases at V and 4 bases at J; junction bases unmatched: 4. CDR3 bases: TGTGCCAGCAGTTTACTGGGGGGGGTAGAGACCCAGTACTTC. Amino acid sequence: CASSLLGGVETQYF.